Each of the 6 T cell receptor beta chains below was sequenced from the same sample in a study of blood T cell repertoires in COVID-19. This table comes from immunoSEQ multiplex PCR, and its TCRdb copy is limited to in-frame clones, with some not included. The sample includes around 130,000 clones, almost 85% of them seen just once. Sequenced input: peripheral blood. These receptors all stem from a man in his fifties or sixties with acute or convalescent COVID-19.

The rearrangement uses TRBV6-4 and TRBJ1-6, with 8 bases lining up with TRBD1. Germline V gene sequence: CDR1 MRHNA, CDR2 SNTAGT. The CDR3 spans 15 residues. V lost 6 bases to trimming and J lost 7 bases; unmatched junction nucleotides: 8. The CDR3 DNA follows: TGTGCCAGCAGCGCCATGGGACAGGAGAATTCACCCCTCCACTTT. Translated, it gives CASSAMGQENSPLHF.

The rearrangement joins TRBV5-1 to TRBJ2-5; 9 bases agree with TRBD1. Trimming cost V 3 bases and J 4 bases; bases outside gene matches: 1. Per germline, CDR1 SGHRS and CDR2 YFSETQ. CDR3 size: 13 residues. The CDR3 region has the DNA TGCGCCAGCAGCTGGGACAGGGCAGAGACCCAGTACTTC. It translates to CASSWDRAETQYF.

The V gene is TRBV24-1, the J gene TRBJ2-7; TRBD1 aligns across 7 bases. Germline V gene sequence: CDR1 KGHDR, CDR2 SFDVKD. V was pared by 3 bases and J by 2 bases, with 3 bases of the junction left unmatched. The CDR3 covers 14 residues. This CDR3 reads CATSDRGGTYEQYF. As DNA, the CDR3 is TGTGCCACCAGTGATAGAGGGGGCACCTACGAGCAGTACTTC.

The V gene is TRBV5-6, the J gene TRBJ1-4; no clear D. The germline V and J ends were trimmed by 4 bases and 0 bases, with 13 bases remaining between them. CDR1 and CDR2 (germline): SGHDT, YYEEEE. The CDR3 is 16 residues long. The CDR3 loop is CASSTYLSPTNEKLFF. As DNA, the CDR3 is TGTGCCAGCAGCACTTACCTTTCCCCAACTAATGAAAAACTGTTTTTT.

V is TRBV27 and J is TRBJ2-7, with unresolved D. The CDR3 has 13 amino acids. Per the germline V gene, CDR1 is MNHEY and CDR2 is SMNVEV (reference sequence). V lost 1 base, J lost 0 bases, and 4 bases lay in between. CDR3 nucleotide sequence: TGTGCCAGCAGTTTATTAAACTCCTACGAGCAGTACTTC. This sequence encodes CASSLLNSYEQYF.

The chain recombines TRBV27 with TRBJ1-2; TRBD1 agrees at 8 bases. V lost 4 bases to trimming and J lost 8 bases; unmatched junction nucleotides: 6. Germline values: CDR1 MNHEY, CDR2 SMNVEV (reference sequence). The CDR3 covers 13 residues. The CDR3 spells CASSYDRGGGYTF. Written as DNA, the CDR3 is TGTGCCAGCAGTTATGACAGGGGCGGCGGCTACACCTTC.